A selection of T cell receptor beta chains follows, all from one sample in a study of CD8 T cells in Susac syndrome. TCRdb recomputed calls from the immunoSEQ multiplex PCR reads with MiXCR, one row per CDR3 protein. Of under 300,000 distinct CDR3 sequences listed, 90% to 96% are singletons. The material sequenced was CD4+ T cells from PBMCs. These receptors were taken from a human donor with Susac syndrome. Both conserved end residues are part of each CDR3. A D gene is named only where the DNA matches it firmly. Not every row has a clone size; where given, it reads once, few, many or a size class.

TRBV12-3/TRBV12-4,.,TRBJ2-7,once,CASSLQTGPHQYF,TGTGCCAGCAGTTTGCAAACAGGTCCTCATCAGTACTTC
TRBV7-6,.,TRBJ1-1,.,CASSLAPGRKEAFF,TGTGCCAGCAGCTTAGCCCCAGGGAGGAAGGAAGCTTTCTTT
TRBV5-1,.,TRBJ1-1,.,CASSFVLTGEAFF,TGCGCCAGCAGCTTTGTGTTAACAGGGGAAGCTTTCTTT
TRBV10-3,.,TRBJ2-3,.,CAISERGEDGQYF,TGTGCCATCAGTGAGAGGGGGGAGGACGGGCAGTATTTT
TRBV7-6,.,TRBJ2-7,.,CASSLARNEQYF,TGTGCCAGCAGCTTAGCGCGCAACGAGCAGTACTTC
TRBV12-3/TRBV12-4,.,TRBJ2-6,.,CASSLDRGNKASGANVLTF,TGTGCCAGCAGTCTGGACCGAGGGAATAAGGCTTCTGGGGCCAACGTCCTGACTTTC
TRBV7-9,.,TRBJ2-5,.,CASRPTGMQETQYF,TGTGCCAGCAGACCCACAGGGATGCAGGAGACCCAGTACTTC
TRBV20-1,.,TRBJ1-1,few,CSARMNTEAFF,TGCAGTGCCCGAATGAACACTGAAGCTTTCTTT
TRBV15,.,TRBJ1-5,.,CATRAGRVDQPQHF,TGTGCCACCCGAGCCGGCAGGGTGGATCAGCCCCAGCATTTT
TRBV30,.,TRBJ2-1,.,CAWSLRGAGGSNEQFF,TGTGCCTGGTCCTTGCGAGGGGCTGGGGGGAGCAATGAGCAGTTCTTC
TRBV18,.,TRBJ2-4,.,CASSPTGGGDIQYF,TGTGCCAGCTCGCCCACCGGGGGTGGAGACATTCAGTACTTC
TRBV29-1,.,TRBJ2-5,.,CSVEEETQYF,TGCAGCGTTGAAGAAGAGACCCAGTACTTC
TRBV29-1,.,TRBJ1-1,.,CSGTSPLNTEAFF,TGCAGCGGGACCTCACCTTTGAACACTGAAGCTTTCTTT
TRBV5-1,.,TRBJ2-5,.,CASSAGRAGRETQYF,TGCGCCAGCAGCGCTGGAAGGGCGGGTAGGGAGACCCAGTACTTC
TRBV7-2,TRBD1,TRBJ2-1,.,CASSPWDRNEQFF,TGTGCCAGCAGCCCCTGGGACAGGAATGAGCAGTTCTTC
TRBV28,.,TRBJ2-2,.,CASTRGGAGWVGELFF,TGTGCCAGCACCAGGGGAGGGGCCGGTTGGGTCGGGGAGCTGTTTTTT
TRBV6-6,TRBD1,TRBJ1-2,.,CASRGTGDGYTF,TGTGCCAGCAGGGGGACAGGGGATGGCTACACCTTC
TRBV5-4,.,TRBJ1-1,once,CASSLEDSPEAFF,TGTGCCAGCAGCTTGGAAGATTCCCCCGAAGCTTTCTTT
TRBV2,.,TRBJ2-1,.,CASSTGEGNEQFF,TGTGCCAGCTCAACGGGAGAAGGAAATGAGCAGTTCTTC
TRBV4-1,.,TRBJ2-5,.,CASSQELRVLETQYF,TGCGCCAGCAGCCAAGAGTTGCGGGTTCTAGAGACCCAGTACTTC
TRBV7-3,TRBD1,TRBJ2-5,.,CASSLTGGGETQYF,TGTGCCAGCAGCTTAACAGGGGGCGGAGAGACCCAGTACTTC
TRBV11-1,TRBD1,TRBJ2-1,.,CASRKGQGDEQFF,TGTGCCAGCAGAAAGGGACAGGGCGATGAGCAGTTCTTC
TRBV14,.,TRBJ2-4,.,CASSQDRGGAAKNIQYF,TGTGCCAGCAGCCAAGACAGAGGGGGAGCGGCCAAAAACATTCAGTACTTC
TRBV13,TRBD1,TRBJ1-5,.,CASSRGTGYYQPQHF,TGTGCCAGCAGCCGGGGGACAGGTTATTATCAGCCCCAGCATTTT
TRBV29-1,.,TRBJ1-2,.,CSVEIRGYGYTF,TGCAGCGTTGAGATTCGAGGATATGGCTACACCTTC
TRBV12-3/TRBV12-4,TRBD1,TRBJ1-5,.,CASSSHRGDQPQHF,TGTGCCAGCAGTTCGCACAGGGGAGATCAGCCCCAGCATTTT
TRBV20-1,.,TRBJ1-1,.,CSARDELGAFF,TGCAGTGCTAGAGATGAGCTGGGAGCTTTCTTT
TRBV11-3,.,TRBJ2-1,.,CASSLRGGNEQFF,TGTGCCAGCAGCCTCAGGGGAGGCAATGAGCAGTTCTTC
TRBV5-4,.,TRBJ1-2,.,CASSHTLRGGGYTF,TGTGCCAGCAGCCACACGCTGAGGGGGGGTGGCTACACCTTC
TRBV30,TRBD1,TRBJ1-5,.,CAWSGQTTGGGNQPQHF,TGTGCCTGGAGTGGGCAAACGACAGGGGGTGGCAATCAGCCCCAGCATTTT
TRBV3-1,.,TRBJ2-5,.,CASSQTAIRRETQYF,TGTGCCAGCAGCCAGACGGCCATCCGGAGGGAGACCCAGTACTTC
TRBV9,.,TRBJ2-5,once,CASSVDVPQSGQETQYF,TGTGCCAGCAGCGTAGATGTCCCCCAAAGCGGCCAAGAGACCCAGTACTTC
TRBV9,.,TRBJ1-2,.,CASSVGPSSNYGYTF,TGTGCCAGCAGCGTAGGGCCGAGCTCTAACTATGGCTACACCTTC
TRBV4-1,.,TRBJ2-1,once,CASSYFREFF,TGCGCCAGCAGCTATTTCAGAGAGTTCTTC
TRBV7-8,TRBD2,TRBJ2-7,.,CACSFGLAVYEQYF,TGTGCCTGCAGCTTCGGACTAGCGGTCTACGAGCAGTACTTC
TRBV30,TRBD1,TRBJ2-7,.,CAWRRQGSYEQYF,TGTGCCTGGAGAAGACAGGGCTCCTACGAGCAGTACTTC
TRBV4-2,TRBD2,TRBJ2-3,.,CASSQDAGAADTQYF,TGTGCCAGCAGCCAAGATGCGGGAGCTGCAGATACGCAGTATTTT
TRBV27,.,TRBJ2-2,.,CASSYPGPGGELFF,TGTGCCAGCAGTTACCCGGGACCGGGGGGGGAGCTGTTTTTT
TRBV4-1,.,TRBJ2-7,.,CASSHLWRDISYEQYF,TGCGCCAGCAGTCACCTCTGGCGGGATATCTCCTACGAGCAGTACTTC
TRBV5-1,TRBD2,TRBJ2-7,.,CASSLSTSAYEQYF,TGCGCCAGCAGCTTATCGACTAGCGCCTACGAGCAGTACTTC
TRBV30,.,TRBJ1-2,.,CAWSVQGNCYTF,TGTGCCTGGAGTGTACAGGGTAATTGCTACACCTTC
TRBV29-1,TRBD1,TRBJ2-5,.,CSVERGDRGWILKTQYF,TGCAGCGTTGAAAGGGGGGACAGGGGGTGGATTTTGAAGACCCAGTACTTC
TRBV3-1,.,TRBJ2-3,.,CASSQEGGLSGTDTQYF,TGTGCCAGCAGCCAAGAGGGAGGACTTTCGGGCACAGATACGCAGTATTTT
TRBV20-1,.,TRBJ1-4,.,CSARDRGTGGQKLFF,TGCAGTGCTAGAGATCGAGGGACCGGGGGGCAAAAACTGTTTTTT
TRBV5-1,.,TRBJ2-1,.,CASSLVQERQFF,TGCGCCAGCAGCTTGGTGCAGGAAAGGCAGTTCTTC
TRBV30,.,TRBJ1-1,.,CAWSVEGTEAFF,TGTGCCTGGAGTGTAGAAGGAACTGAAGCTTTCTTT
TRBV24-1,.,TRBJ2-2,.,CATSDLGPTTGELFF,TGTGCCACCAGTGATTTGGGACCGACGACCGGGGAGCTGTTTTTT
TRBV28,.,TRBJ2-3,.,CASSTPGSTDTQYF,TGTGCCAGCAGTACCCCCGGAAGCACAGATACGCAGTATTTT
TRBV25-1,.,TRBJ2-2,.,CASVDSNTGELFF,TGTGCCAGCGTCGACAGCAACACCGGGGAGCTGTTTTTT
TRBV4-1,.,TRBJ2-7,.,CASSQRSLQGLPSRGYEQYF,TGCGCCAGCAGCCAAAGATCACTTCAGGGGCTCCCCTCTAGAGGCTACGAGCAGTACTTC
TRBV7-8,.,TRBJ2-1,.,CASSLRDLEQFF,TGTGCCAGCAGCTTACGGGATCTTGAGCAGTTCTTC
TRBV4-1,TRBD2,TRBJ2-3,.,CASSQVLAGDTQYF,TGCGCCAGCAGCCAAGTACTAGCGGGAGATACGCAGTATTTT
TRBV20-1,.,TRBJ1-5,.,CSARDSSGAPQHF,TGCAGTGCTAGAGATTCCTCGGGGGCGCCCCAGCATTTT
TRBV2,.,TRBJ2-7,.,CASSSSRVVLDEQYF,TGTGCCAGCAGTTCCAGTCGGGTAGTACTGGACGAGCAGTACTTC
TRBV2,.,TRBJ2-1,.,CASRAEGEQFF,TGTGCCAGCAGAGCTGAAGGGGAGCAGTTCTTC